This T cell receptor beta chain stems from a study of blood T cell repertoires in COVID-19. The V end lost 7 bases, the J end lost 4 bases, and 13 bases lay between the germline ends. The CDR3 runs 13 residues. Clones were read by immunoSEQ multiplex PCR, and TCRdb kept only the in-frame ones, dropping some. The sample holds about 220,000 clones, roughly 80% seen once. This rearrangement joins TRBV12-3 or TRBV12-4 to TRBJ1-2, with D unresolved. The source of this sequence is a woman aged 55-70 years with acute or convalescent COVID-19. Specimen: peripheral blood. This CDR3 reads CASTSGTLYGYTF. CDR3 sequence (DNA): TGTGCCAGCACCAGCGGCACGCTCTATGGCTACACCTTC.